Listed below are T cell receptor beta chains from one sample, sequenced in a study of T cell repertoires in cytomegalovirus infection. No antigen has been assigned to these receptors. TCRdb independently ran MiXCR on the reads; one entry per CDR3 protein. Of under 450,000 distinct CDR3 sequences in the sample, about 32% are singletons; the top ten hold around an eighth. Specimen: cultured PBMCs, collected from culture after CMV antigen stimulation. Receptors originate from a human donor in good health (CMV status not recorded). Some clones in this sample may be carry-over from other donors' samples. CDR3s include the opening cysteine and the closing phenylalanine or tryptophan. The D gene is left open where the match is weak. Clone size is given for some rows only: seen once, a few or many times, or a class if the clone is expanded.

clone size: .; J gene: TRBJ2-4; D gene: TRBD2; V gene: TRBV15; CDR3 DNA: TGTGCCACCAGCGCACAGCGGGAGCCCCAGAACATTCAGTACTTC; CDR3 protein: CATSAQREPQNIQYF
clone size: many; J gene: TRBJ2-1; D gene: .; V gene: TRBV10-2; CDR3 DNA: TGCGCCAGCATCAAACGGGACCCACATGGGGAGCAGTTCTTC; CDR3 protein: CASIKRDPHGEQFF
clone size: .; J gene: TRBJ1-1; D gene: .; V gene: TRBV5-1; CDR3 DNA: TGCGCCAGCAGCAACCTCCTACGGAACACTGAAGCTTTCTTT; CDR3 protein: CASSNLLRNTEAFF
clone size: .; J gene: TRBJ1-3; D gene: .; V gene: TRBV18; CDR3 DNA: TGTGCCAGCTCACCCCGGGACGGAGACACCATATATTTT; CDR3 protein: CASSPRDGDTIYF
clone size: .; J gene: TRBJ2-4; D gene: .; V gene: TRBV7-9; CDR3 DNA: TGTGCCAGCAGCTCGGACCGGGGCATTCAGTACTTC; CDR3 protein: CASSSDRGIQYF
clone size: few; J gene: TRBJ2-5; D gene: .; V gene: TRBV10-3; CDR3 DNA: TGTGCCATCAGTGATGTAGGGTACCAAGAGACCCAGTACTTC; CDR3 protein: CAISDVGYQETQYF
clone size: .; J gene: TRBJ1-1; D gene: .; V gene: TRBV6-4; CDR3 DNA: TGTGCCAGCAGTGACTCTTACGGTACTGAAGCTTTCTTT; CDR3 protein: CASSDSYGTEAFF
clone size: few; J gene: TRBJ2-1; D gene: .; V gene: TRBV29-1; CDR3 DNA: TGCAGCGCCTTGTTTAGGGAAGAGCAGTTCTTC; CDR3 protein: CSALFREEQFF
clone size: few; J gene: TRBJ2-5; D gene: .; V gene: TRBV11-3; CDR3 DNA: TGTGCCAGCAGCTTAGGGGTCGGTTCCACCCTCAAAGAGACCCAGTACTTC; CDR3 protein: CASSLGVGSTLKETQYF
clone size: .; J gene: TRBJ2-5; D gene: .; V gene: TRBV6-1; CDR3 DNA: TGTGCCAGCAGCGGAGGGGGGGGGGGGGGAGGGAGGGAGACCCAGTACTTC; CDR3 protein: CASSGGGGGGGRETQYF
clone size: .; J gene: TRBJ1-1; D gene: .; V gene: TRBV6-2/TRBV6-3; CDR3 DNA: TGTGCCAGCAGTCCCTCTTCGGGACTTTGGAACACTGAAGCTTTCTTT; CDR3 protein: CASSPSSGLWNTEAFF
clone size: many; J gene: TRBJ1-1; D gene: .; V gene: TRBV7-3; CDR3 DNA: TGTGCCAGCAGCTTGCAGGGATCAATGAACACTGAAGCTTTCTTT; CDR3 protein: CASSLQGSMNTEAFF
clone size: few; J gene: TRBJ2-6; D gene: .; V gene: TRBV7-6; CDR3 DNA: TGTGCCAGCAGCTTACCGCTAGGGCTAGCCAACGTCCTGACTTTC; CDR3 protein: CASSLPLGLANVLTF
clone size: .; J gene: TRBJ2-5; D gene: TRBD2; V gene: TRBV29-1; CDR3 DNA: TGCAGCGTCCCAAGGACTAGCGGGAGGCAAGAGACCCAGTACTTC; CDR3 protein: CSVPRTSGRQETQYF
clone size: .; J gene: TRBJ2-5; D gene: TRBD1; V gene: TRBV5-4; CDR3 DNA: TGTGCCAGCAGTGGGGACAGGCGAGAGACCCAGTACTTC; CDR3 protein: CASSGDRRETQYF
clone size: .; J gene: TRBJ2-5; D gene: .; V gene: TRBV5-1; CDR3 DNA: TGCGCCAGCAGCCACCAAAACACAAGATTCCAAGAGACCCAGTACTTC; CDR3 protein: CASSHQNTRFQETQYF
clone size: few; J gene: TRBJ1-4; D gene: .; V gene: TRBV28; CDR3 DNA: TGTGCCAGCAAGGGGAAAGGAGGCGGAGCTAATGAAAAACTGTTTTTT; CDR3 protein: CASKGKGGGANEKLFF
clone size: .; J gene: TRBJ2-3; D gene: .; V gene: TRBV6-2/TRBV6-3; CDR3 DNA: TGTGCCAGCCTCAAAAGGGGCTACACAGATACGCAGTATTTT; CDR3 protein: CASLKRGYTDTQYF
clone size: .; J gene: TRBJ2-2; D gene: TRBD2; V gene: TRBV4-3; CDR3 DNA: TGCGCCAGCAGTCCCGGGACTAGTTTTGGCGGGGAGCTGTTTTTT; CDR3 protein: CASSPGTSFGGELFF
clone size: .; J gene: TRBJ2-2; D gene: .; V gene: TRBV7-9; CDR3 DNA: TGTGCCAGCAGCCGCACGATGTTAAATTGGGACCCGCTGTTTTTT; CDR3 protein: CASSRTMLNWDPLFF
clone size: .; J gene: TRBJ2-1; D gene: TRBD1; V gene: TRBV7-9; CDR3 DNA: TGTGCCAGCAGCTTAACCGGGACAGGGGACAATGAGCAGTTCTTC; CDR3 protein: CASSLTGTGDNEQFF
clone size: .; J gene: TRBJ1-2; D gene: .; V gene: TRBV27; CDR3 DNA: TGTGCCAGCAGTTTATCCGGACTGGGGGCGGGAGGCTACACCTTC; CDR3 protein: CASSLSGLGAGGYTF
clone size: few; J gene: TRBJ2-3; D gene: .; V gene: TRBV30; CDR3 DNA: TGTGCCTGTACCCGAGGGGACCCCCATACGCAGTATTTT; CDR3 protein: CACTRGDPHTQYF
clone size: once; J gene: TRBJ1-1; D gene: .; V gene: TRBV19; CDR3 DNA: TGTGCCAGTAGTATAGAACATTCAAACACTGAAGCTTTCTTT; CDR3 protein: CASSIEHSNTEAFF
clone size: few; J gene: TRBJ2-7; D gene: .; V gene: TRBV7-3; CDR3 DNA: TGTGCCAGCAGCTTAACGACGGTCGGCGAGCAGTACTTC; CDR3 protein: CASSLTTVGEQYF
clone size: .; J gene: TRBJ1-1; D gene: .; V gene: TRBV25-1; CDR3 DNA: TGTGCCAGCAGTAGGACAGCTGAAGCTTTCTTT; CDR3 protein: CASSRTAEAFF
clone size: .; J gene: TRBJ1-1; D gene: TRBD1; V gene: TRBV11-1; CDR3 DNA: TGTGCCAGCAGCACGGACAGGGCAATGATGAACACTGAAGCTTTCTTT; CDR3 protein: CASSTDRAMMNTEAFF
clone size: few; J gene: TRBJ2-6; D gene: .; V gene: TRBV6-2/TRBV6-3; CDR3 DNA: TGTGCCAGCAGTAAATCGGGACTCGGGGCCAACGTCCTGACTTTC; CDR3 protein: CASSKSGLGANVLTF
clone size: .; J gene: TRBJ1-2; D gene: .; V gene: TRBV24-1; CDR3 DNA: TGTGCCACCAGAGGGACGGCCACCTCTGGCGGCTACACCTTC; CDR3 protein: CATRGTATSGGYTF
clone size: many; J gene: TRBJ2-5; D gene: TRBD1; V gene: TRBV7-6; CDR3 DNA: TGTGCCAGCAGCTTCATCCTGACGGGACAGGGGAGGGTTTCGCGAGAGACCCAGTACTTC; CDR3 protein: CASSFILTGQGRVSRETQYF
clone size: .; J gene: TRBJ2-1; D gene: TRBD2; V gene: TRBV7-2; CDR3 DNA: TGTGCCAGCAGCTTATGGGCGGGAGGGCAAGAAAATGAGCAGTTCTTC; CDR3 protein: CASSLWAGGQENEQFF
clone size: few; J gene: TRBJ2-1; D gene: .; V gene: TRBV27; CDR3 DNA: TGTGCCAGCAGTTTAATGGGCTACAATGAGCAGTTCTTC; CDR3 protein: CASSLMGYNEQFF
clone size: .; J gene: TRBJ2-7; D gene: .; V gene: TRBV28; CDR3 DNA: TGTGCCAGCAGCCTCAAAGGCGAGCAGTACTTC; CDR3 protein: CASSLKGEQYF
clone size: .; J gene: TRBJ2-1; D gene: TRBD2; V gene: TRBV28; CDR3 DNA: TGTGCCAGCAGTTTAGCGGGAGGGCCCCTCTCCTACAATGAGCAGTTCTTC; CDR3 protein: CASSLAGGPLSYNEQFF
clone size: .; J gene: TRBJ2-5; D gene: TRBD2; V gene: TRBV7-2; CDR3 DNA: TGTGCCAGCGGGGGGGGGGAGACCCAGTACTTC; CDR3 protein: CASGGGETQYF
clone size: many; J gene: TRBJ2-1; D gene: .; V gene: TRBV29-1; CDR3 DNA: TGCAGCGTTGAAGAGTACAATGAGCAGTTCTTC; CDR3 protein: CSVEEYNEQFF
clone size: few; J gene: TRBJ1-2; D gene: .; V gene: TRBV19; CDR3 DNA: TGTGCCAGTAGTATAGGCGACAGGCTAGGTGGCTACACCTTC; CDR3 protein: CASSIGDRLGGYTF
clone size: many; J gene: TRBJ1-3; D gene: .; V gene: TRBV7-2; CDR3 DNA: TGTGCCAGCAGCTTAGCCAAGCCTGGAAACACCATATATTTT; CDR3 protein: CASSLAKPGNTIYF
clone size: .; J gene: TRBJ2-1; D gene: .; V gene: TRBV28; CDR3 DNA: TGTGCCAGCAGTTTAATAAGACTTACCCCAAGCGGAACCAACAATGAGCAGTTCTTC; CDR3 protein: CASSLIRLTPSGTNNEQFF
clone size: .; J gene: TRBJ2-1; D gene: TRBD1; V gene: TRBV29-1; CDR3 DNA: TGCAGCGTTGGGACCGGGACAGTATCTAGTGAGCAGTTCTTC; CDR3 protein: CSVGTGTVSSEQFF
clone size: .; J gene: TRBJ1-3; D gene: TRBD1; V gene: TRBV18; CDR3 DNA: TGTGCCAGCTCACCATCCGTGGGACAGGGCTCTGGAAACACCATATATTTT; CDR3 protein: CASSPSVGQGSGNTIYF
clone size: .; J gene: TRBJ2-1; D gene: TRBD2; V gene: TRBV6-2/TRBV6-3; CDR3 DNA: TGTGCCAGCATCGTCGCGGGAGGGACCCATGAGCAGTTCTTC; CDR3 protein: CASIVAGGTHEQFF
clone size: .; J gene: TRBJ1-1; D gene: TRBD1; V gene: TRBV7-8; CDR3 DNA: TGTGCCAGCAGCGCCGGACAGGTTCACACTGAAGCTTTCTTT; CDR3 protein: CASSAGQVHTEAFF
clone size: .; J gene: TRBJ1-2; D gene: .; V gene: TRBV28; CDR3 DNA: TGTGCCAGCAGTTTATACGGAGTAGGGGGATTGGACTACACCTTC; CDR3 protein: CASSLYGVGGLDYTF
clone size: .; J gene: TRBJ2-1; D gene: .; V gene: TRBV5-1; CDR3 DNA: TGCGCCAGCAGCCAGGGCAGCTCCTACAATGAGCAGTTCTTC; CDR3 protein: CASSQGSSYNEQFF
clone size: once; J gene: TRBJ2-5; D gene: .; V gene: TRBV2; CDR3 DNA: TGTGCCAGCGGCACTAGGGAGGAGACCCAGTACTTC; CDR3 protein: CASGTREETQYF
clone size: many; J gene: TRBJ2-1; D gene: .; V gene: TRBV7-2; CDR3 DNA: TGTGCCAGCAGCTTAGTAAGGACGCTTTACAATGAGCAGTTCTTC; CDR3 protein: CASSLVRTLYNEQFF
clone size: .; J gene: TRBJ2-7; D gene: .; V gene: TRBV20-1; CDR3 DNA: TGCAGCAGCTGGCCGCCGCAGCGGTACGAGCAGTACTTC; CDR3 protein: CSSWPPQRYEQYF
clone size: few; J gene: TRBJ1-1; D gene: .; V gene: TRBV12-3/TRBV12-4; CDR3 DNA: TGTGCCAGCAGTTTCGGGGGGCTCACTGAAGCTTTCTTT; CDR3 protein: CASSFGGLTEAFF
clone size: few; J gene: TRBJ2-1; D gene: TRBD2; V gene: TRBV24-1; CDR3 DNA: TGTGCCACCAGTGATCCTCAAGCGGGAGGCTCCTACAATGAGCAGTTCTTC; CDR3 protein: CATSDPQAGGSYNEQFF